This note documents a single T cell receptor (beta chain) sequence. Antigen specificity is unknown. The primer mix had 60 Vbeta and 13 Jbeta primers. Profiling relied on immunoSEQ multiplex PCR, and the TCRdb table lists in-frame clones only, not all of them. The sample has 100,000 to 150,000 clones, approximately 82% seen once. This sample is part of a study of cytomegalovirus exposure and HLA in healthy donors. Notes on the study in general: Researchers catalogued under 200 TCR beta chains as cytomegalovirus-associated.

This CDR3 is built from 15 residues. Germline V gene lookup returns CDR1 LGHNA and CDR2 YSLEER. The chain has TRBV4-3 and TRBJ2-5; 9 nucleotides line up with TRBD1. The J call may be incorrect, as the DNA end agrees better with TRBJ2-7. The TCR sequence derives from a man aged 35-49 years in good health and CMV-seronegative. The sample was PBMCs. CDR3 region: CASSQDEDRGYEQYF. Written as DNA, the CDR3 is TGCGCCAGCAGCCAAGACGAAGACAGGGGGTACGAGCAGTACTTC.